One and the same sample provided the 5 T cell receptor beta chains below, sequenced in a study of prognosis after radiotherapy for stage I lung cancer (TCRdb year 2021). Sequencing used an Illumina HiSeq 3000. Two rounds of multiplex PCR were performed to amplify the TCR beta CDR3 region from genomic DNA. The first PCR round used primers specific to each TRBV and TRBJ gene, with sequences filed in Chinese patent CN105087789A. In-frame beta chains were kept once TCRdb had trimmed the public reads at Q25 with fastp and called clones with MiXCR. Entries that share a CDR3 protein sequence are merged under the most common genes and DNA. The sample records approximately 28,000 distinct CDR3 sequences, roughly 40% of which are singletons. The ten largest clones add up to 15% to 19% of the sample. Source: PBMCs, taken before or after stereotactic body radiation therapy (not recorded which). These receptors originate from a donor aged 50 or older with non-small cell lung cancer.

As concerns this clonotype: A far larger clone differs by one base, so this is likely a read error. This chain uses TRBV6-1 with TRBJ2-2; a weak D match, TRBD2 (7 bases). The CDR3 runs 15 residues. Germline CDR1 is MNHNS and CDR2 is SASEGT. Here the CDR3 DNA reads TGTGCCAGCCGTTTGGGGGGGGCGAACACCTGGGAGCTGTTTTTT. Translated: CASRLGGANTWELFF.

The table lists this clonotype with many counts. The chain combines TRBV29-1 with TRBJ1-1, with D unresolved. This CDR3 is built from 14 residues. V was clipped by 3 bases and J by 1 base, with 12 bases between them. Germline V gives CDR1 SQVTM, CDR2 ANQGSEA. The CDR3 coding sequence is TGCAGCGTTGACGGTGGCAGTGGGAACACTGAAGCTTTCTTT. This codes for CSVDGGSGNTEAFF. Full variable domain (remainder filled in from reference TRBV29-1 and TRBJ1-1): SAVISQKPSRDICQRGTSLTIQCQVDSQVTMMFWYRQQPGQSLTLIATANQGSEATYESGFVIDKFPISRPNLTFSTLTVSNMSPEDSSIYLCSVDGGSGNTEAFFGQGTRLTVV.

In this sample, this clonotype is medium-sized. The chain is built from TRBV24-1 and TRBJ2-1; a possible D gene is TRBD2 (7 bases). Germline values: CDR1 KGHDR, CDR2 SFDVKD. V was cut by 4 bases and J by 6 bases, with 21 bases left in between. The CDR3 totals 17 residues. CDR3 in amino acids: CATSEGGGGAAGNEQFF. CDR3 nucleotide sequence: TGTGCCACCAGTGAGGGGGGTGGGGGGGCAGCTGGCAATGAGCAGTTCTTC.

In nucleotides, the CDR3 is TGTGCCAGCAGCCAGGGACACGCAGGCGTAGGGACCCAGTACTTC. Translation gives CASSQGHAGVGTQYF. The V gene is TRBV12-3 or TRBV12-4, the J gene TRBJ2-5; TRBD1 might be the D (6 bases). With 6 bases removed from V and 7 bases from J, the gap between germline ends came to 21 bases. This CDR3 comprises 15 residues.

The chain joins TRBV19 to TRBJ2-7, with TRBD2 matching over 7 bases. Germline values: CDR1 LNHDA, CDR2 SQIVND (reference sequence). This CDR3 contains 16 residues. Trimming removed 7 bases from V and 7 bases from J; junction bases left unmatched: 19. CDR3 region: CASITLGVGGGSEQYF. The CDR3 DNA is TGTGCCAGTATTACCCTCGGGGTTGGCGGGGGATCGGAGCAGTACTTC.